A selection of T cell receptor beta chains follows, all from one sample in a study of PD-1 blockade in mismatch repair-deficient tumors. Profiled with immunoSEQ multiplex PCR; TCRdb holds only in-frame clones, not every one. The profile shows 50,000 or so clones, approximately 80% of them singletons. This specimen consisted of PBMCs, obtained before pembrolizumab treatment. These receptor sequences come from an adult with mismatch repair-deficient cancer. Both conserved end residues are part of each CDR3.

V: TRBV7-9
CDR3: CASSTRDSSYEQYF

V: TRBV5-1
CDR3: CASSLDLTQSSYEQYF

V: TRBV7-9
CDR3: CASSPPRDRARERDEKLFF

V: TRBV29-1
CDR3: CSSRTGGTGELFF

V: TRBV2
CDR3: CASSATTRADTQYF

V: TRBV10-1
CDR3: CASSERRSYNEQFF

V: TRBV2
CDR3: CASRGPSGNEKLFF

V: TRBV27
CDR3: CASIGYTEAFF

V: TRBV5-1
CDR3: CASSLTAGAEEKLFF

V: TRBV27
CDR3: CASNGGSGEQFF

V: TRBV10-3
CDR3: CAISNTDTQYF

V: TRBV7-2
CDR3: CASSLVLGTLLNEQFF

V: TRBV29-1
CDR3: CSVELAGVYTGELFF

V: TRBV5-1
CDR3: CASSLARDTGELFF

V: TRBV7-9
CDR3: CASSDLDRGGTEAFF

V: TRBV5-4
CDR3: CASSQTGTKGYTF

V: TRBV11-2
CDR3: CASSLGSVEQYF

V: TRBV18
CDR3: CASSGPLNTEAFF

V: TRBV6-1
CDR3: CASSEGLAGYNEQFF

V: TRBV5-6
CDR3: CASSMQGGLNTEAFF

V: TRBV28
CDR3: CASSLPLGRGNEKLFF

V: TRBV5-1
CDR3: CASSTHRGAAFF

V: TRBV29-1
CDR3: CSVRLAGRFNEQFF

V: TRBV6-6
CDR3: CASSPGNQPQHF

V: TRBV14
CDR3: CASSQFEISGPPWVDEQFF

V: TRBV10-2
CDR3: CASSDKGYEQYF

V: TRBV30
CDR3: CAWSVLHTEAFF

V: TRBV7-3
CDR3: CASSPKGLAGPRTLNEQFF

V: TRBV9
CDR3: CASSPAGTATQYF

V: TRBV5-4
CDR3: CASSRTGAAQYF

V: TRBV11-3
CDR3: CASSPRLASGRFGDHEQFF

V: TRBV5-1
CDR3: CASSHRLAEHNEQFF

V: TRBV30
CDR3: CAWSVGGSSYNEQFF

V: TRBV5-6
CDR3: CASKKRSGANVLTF

V: TRBV2
CDR3: CASRKTGSSYEQYF

V: TRBV5-5
CDR3: CASSSTTGVNYGYTF

V: TRBV9
CDR3: CASSPRVGSAGLTDTQYF

V: TRBV30
CDR3: CAWSGKPNTEAFF

V: TRBV13
CDR3: CASSLGGSSYNEQFF

V: TRBV5-6
CDR3: CASSPDIYSGGYTF

V: TRBV6-6
CDR3: CASSLGRASNQPQHF

V: TRBV11-3
CDR3: CASSSPRFTQDTEAFF

V: TRBV9
CDR3: CASSVAPLAGVYEQYF

V: TRBV27
CDR3: CASSSAGTGVTGELFF

V: TRBV4-3
CDR3: CASSQAAGGQTTYF

V: TRBV6-5
CDR3: CASSSGQGETGELFF

V: TRBV19
CDR3: CASSKVDVARDEQFF

V: TRBV6-5
CDR3: CASRPTGRNQPQHF

V: TRBV20-1
CDR3: CSALQGNGYTF

V: TRBV5-1
CDR3: CASSVSGPVTGELFF

V: TRBV28
CDR3: CASSSSSGSISYEQYF